Listed below are T cell receptor beta chains from one sample, sequenced in a study of blood T cell repertoires in COVID-19. Generated by immunoSEQ multiplex PCR, the TCRdb table keeps only in-frame clones and is missing some. The profile shows 40,000 or so clones, about 90% of them singletons. What was sequenced was peripheral blood. These receptors were taken from a human donor in a cohort sampled during active COVID-19. Both conserved end residues are part of each CDR3. A D gene is named only where the DNA matches it firmly. Expanded clones are given a class, and other clones once, few, many or no size at all.

TRBV6-1	TRBD1	TRBJ1-5	NA	CASSEMGQLNQPQHF	TGTGCCAGCAGTGAAATGGGACAGTTAAATCAGCCCCAGCATTTT
TRBV19	TRBD1	TRBJ1-2	NA	CASSQPTGLGGYTF	TGTGCCAGTAGCCAACCGACAGGGTTGGGTGGCTACACCTTC
TRBV27	NA	TRBJ1-1	NA	CASRPRGMNTEAFF	TGTGCCAGCAGACCAAGGGGCATGAACACTGAAGCTTTCTTT
TRBV7-9	NA	TRBJ2-1	NA	CASSLMPGEYNEQFF	TGTGCCAGCAGCTTAATGCCAGGGGAATACAATGAGCAGTTCTTC
TRBV6-6	TRBD2	TRBJ2-2	NA	CASSRGSGRVWTGELFF	TGTGCCAGCAGTCGGGGTAGCGGGAGAGTTTGGACCGGGGAGCTGTTTTTT
TRBV30	NA	TRBJ1-5	NA	CAWSAGRFSNQPQHF	TGTGCCTGGAGTGCAGGGCGCTTTAGCAATCAGCCCCAGCATTTT
TRBV7-9	NA	TRBJ1-4	NA	CASSPRLLGGTNEKLFF	TGTGCCAGCAGCCCCAGATTGTTGGGGGGGACTAATGAAAAACTGTTTTTT
TRBV28	NA	TRBJ2-5	NA	CASSSTQIPGVGETQYF	TGTGCCAGCAGTTCCACCCAAATACCGGGGGTCGGTGAGACCCAGTACTTC
TRBV4-3	NA	TRBJ2-3	NA	CASSQDVATDTQYF	TGCGCCAGCAGCCAAGATGTGGCCACAGATACGCAGTATTTT
TRBV2	NA	TRBJ2-5	NA	CASSYVETQYF	TGTGCCAGCAGCTACGTGGAGACCCAGTACTTC
TRBV30	TRBD1	TRBJ2-7	NA	CAWSVQTGGTYEQYF	TGTGCCTGGAGTGTACAGACAGGGGGTACCTACGAGCAGTACTTC
TRBV24-1	TRBD1	TRBJ2-3	NA	CATSDRTGKSTDTQYF	TGTGCCACCAGTGACCGGACAGGGAAAAGCACAGATACGCAGTATTTT
TRBV5-6	TRBD1	TRBJ2-7	NA	CASSYTGTVNEQYF	TGTGCCAGCAGCTATACCGGGACAGTGAACGAGCAGTACTTC
TRBV3-1/TRBV3-2	NA	TRBJ1-1	NA	CASSSGVAEAFF	TGTGCCAGCAGCTCGGGTGTCGCTGAAGCTTTCTTT
TRBV7-2	NA	TRBJ2-7	once	CASSLSTYEQYF	TGTGCCAGCAGCTTAAGCACCTACGAGCAGTACTTC
TRBV3-1/TRBV3-2	TRBD1	TRBJ1-1	once	CASSQLGQRTEAFF	TGTGCCAGCAGCCAACTGGGACAGCGAACTGAAGCTTTCTTT
TRBV5-1	TRBD1	TRBJ1-6	NA	CASSRGFGTGPNSPLHF	TGCGCCAGCAGCCGGGGGTTCGGGACAGGGCCTAATTCACCCCTCCACTTT
TRBV5-1	NA	TRBJ1-4	NA	CASARVATNEKLFF	TGCGCCAGCGCCAGGGTCGCAACTAATGAAAAACTGTTTTTT
TRBV9	TRBD2	TRBJ2-5	NA	CASSVGRGYWETQYF	TGTGCCAGCAGCGTAGGGCGGGGGTACTGGGAGACCCAGTACTTC
TRBV7-9	NA	TRBJ2-4	NA	CASSSRLTDPGTKNIQYF	TGTGCCAGCAGCTCCCGATTAACGGACCCCGGGACCAAAAACATTCAGTACTTC
TRBV7-9	NA	TRBJ2-5	NA	CASRRSEGIETQYF	TGTGCCAGCAGAAGAAGTGAGGGCATCGAGACCCAGTACTTC
TRBV4-1	NA	TRBJ1-2	NA	CASSQGGDGYTF	TGCGCCAGCAGCCAAGGGGGCGATGGCTACACCTTC
TRBV4-1	NA	TRBJ1-4	NA	CASSHLFATNEKLFF	TGCGCCAGCAGCCACTTATTTGCAACTAATGAAAAACTGTTTTTT
TRBV5-1	NA	TRBJ2-1	NA	CASSSDTSYNEQFF	TGCGCCAGCAGCTCCGACACCTCATACAATGAGCAGTTCTTC
TRBV10-1	NA	TRBJ2-3	once	CASPRRDF	TGCGCCAGCCCCCGGCGGGATTTT
TRBV5-1	TRBD2	TRBJ2-1	NA	CASSRLAGGLGEQFF	TGCGCCAGCAGCAGACTAGCGGGGGGGCTCGGTGAGCAGTTCTTC
TRBV6-2/TRBV6-3	TRBD1	TRBJ2-1	NA	CASSYSRGTGGHNEQFF	TGTGCCAGCAGTTACTCGAGAGGGACAGGGGGGCACAATGAGCAGTTCTTC
TRBV4-3	NA	TRBJ2-1	NA	CASSQGETSSPSREQFF	TGCGCCAGCAGCCAAGGGGAGACTAGTTCGCCCTCTCGGGAGCAGTTCTTC
TRBV29-1	TRBD2	TRBJ2-5	NA	CSAPAGGRETQYF	TGCAGCGCTCCAGCGGGGGGGAGGGAGACCCAGTACTTC
TRBV27	TRBD2	TRBJ2-1	NA	CASRARTSGYNEQFF	TGTGCCAGCAGGGCCCGGACTAGCGGGTACAATGAGCAGTTCTTC
TRBV7-2	TRBD1	TRBJ2-7	NA	CASSLALTGMNYEQYF	TGTGCCAGCAGCTTAGCGTTGACAGGGATGAACTACGAGCAGTACTTC
TRBV24-1	TRBD2	TRBJ2-2	once	CATRGTSGTGELFF	TGTGCCACCAGGGGGACTAGCGGGACCGGGGAGCTGTTTTTT
TRBV4-2	TRBD1	TRBJ1-6	NA	CASSQVYRGGSPLHF	TGTGCCAGCAGCCAAGTATACAGGGGGGGATCACCCCTCCACTTT
TRBV5-6	TRBD1	TRBJ2-5	NA	CASSVSRTGRQETQYF	TGTGCCAGCAGTGTCTCCAGGACAGGGCGACAAGAGACCCAGTACTTC
TRBV5-1	NA	TRBJ1-3	once	CASSFGNSNSGNTIYF	TGCGCCAGCAGCTTCGGGAACAGTAACTCTGGAAACACCATATATTTT
TRBV7-9	TRBD1	TRBJ2-3	NA	CASSLQGAGDTQYF	TGTGCCAGCAGCTTGCAGGGGGCAGGAGATACGCAGTATTTT
TRBV6-6	NA	TRBJ1-1	NA	CASSYRPEGNTEAFF	TGTGCCAGCAGTTACAGGCCAGAGGGGAACACTGAAGCTTTCTTT
TRBV10-3	NA	TRBJ2-1	NA	CAISERRAPTGNEQFF	TGTGCCATCAGTGAAAGGCGGGCACCTACGGGGAATGAGCAGTTCTTC
TRBV10-3	TRBD1	TRBJ2-7	NA	CAISEPGQVAYEQYF	TGTGCCATCAGTGAACCGGGACAGGTAGCCTACGAGCAGTACTTC
TRBV24-1	TRBD1	TRBJ2-3	NA	CATSDSGQGAYDTQYF	TGTGCCACCAGTGACTCCGGACAGGGGGCGTATGATACGCAGTATTTT
TRBV19	TRBD2	TRBJ2-7	NA	CASTRTGLAVPGEQYF	TGTGCCAGTACGAGGACAGGACTAGCGGTCCCTGGGGAGCAGTACTTC
TRBV29-1	NA	TRBJ2-1	few	CSVETGTINNEQFF	TGCAGCGTCGAAACCGGGACAATCAACAATGAGCAGTTCTTC
TRBV12-3/TRBV12-4	NA	TRBJ1-3	NA	CASSRKGNTIYF	TGTGCCAGCAGCAGAAAAGGAAACACCATATATTTT
TRBV27	NA	TRBJ1-6	NA	CASSDRSFSYNSPLHF	TGTGCCAGCAGTGACAGGTCGTTCTCCTATAATTCACCCCTCCACTTT
TRBV4-3	NA	TRBJ2-1	NA	CASSQARQAFLEQFF	TGCGCCAGCAGCCAAGCGAGACAGGCTTTCCTTGAGCAGTTCTTC
TRBV3-1/TRBV3-2	TRBD1	TRBJ1-6	NA	CASSQGQGYNSPLHF	TGTGCCAGCAGCCAGGGACAGGGGTATAACTCACCCCTCCACTTT